A single sample is the source of the 26 T cell receptor beta chains below, sequenced in a study of metastatic and nonmetastatic thyroid tumors (dated by TCRdb to the early 2020s). No treatment had been received by any patient before thyroid surgery. Receptor amplification or capture employed PCR. Sequencer: Illumina HiSeq 4000. TCRdb redid the processing of the public reads, applying fastp at Q25 and MiXCR, and retained in-frame beta chains. Across this sample there are some 15,000 clones, with about 23% seen only once. The ten largest account for 8% to 13% of the sample. Sequenced sample: adjacent normal tissue. The receptors stem from a female donor with papillary thyroid cancer or a benign thyroid nodule (not recorded which). Some clones in this sample may be carry-over from other donors' samples.

This clone was picked up many times. The chain is built from TRBV6-1 and TRBJ1-6; 8 bases agree with TRBD1. CDR1 and CDR2 (germline): MNHNS, SASEGT. Germline trimming cut 6 bases from V and 8 bases from J; bases unmatched to any gene: 6. The CDR3 totals 14 residues. The CDR3 is CASRIRGQDSPLHF. The CDR3 coding sequence is TGTGCCAGCAGGATCAGGGGGCAGGATTCACCCCTCCACTTT.

The chain uses TRBV7-9 and TRBJ2-7, with TRBD2 matching over 8 bases. Germline V gives CDR1 SEHNR, CDR2 FQNEAQ (reference sequence). The CDR3 runs to 14 residues. V was clipped by 3 bases and J by 2 bases; unmatched bases: 3. This CDR3 is CASSFGTSPYEQYF. CDR3 in DNA: TGTGCCAGCAGCTTCGGGACTAGTCCCTACGAGCAGTACTTC.

This clone was seen ten or more times. The rearrangement joins TRBV28 to TRBJ1-5; D is possibly TRBD1 (6 bases). CDR3 length: 14 residues. Germline V CDR1 and CDR2: MDHEN, SYDVKM. The V and J ends lost 5 bases and 4 bases respectively, with 12 bases between them. CDR3 region: CASSPGGDNQPQHF. For the CDR3, the DNA is TGTGCCAGCAGTCCGGGGGGCGATAATCAGCCCCAGCATTTT. The full variable domain, rest sourced from reference TRBV28 and TRBJ1-5, is DVKVTQSSRYLVKRTGEKVFLECVQDMDHENMFWYRQDPGLGLRLIYFSYDVKMKEKGDIPEGYSVSREKKERFSLILESASTNQTSMYLCASSPGGDNQPQHFGDGTRLSIL.

This chain uses TRBV7-3 with TRBJ2-2; D unresolved. This CDR3 comprises 16 residues. The V end lost 1 base, the J end lost 2 bases, and 11 bases lay between the germline ends. Germline CDR1 SGHTA, CDR2 FQGTGA. Written as DNA, the CDR3 is TGTGCCAGCAGCTTAAATACCGGCAAAAACACCGGGGAGCTGTTTTTT. Encoded protein: CASSLNTGKNTGELFF.

V gene TRBV20-1 combines with J gene TRBJ1-3, with D perhaps matching TRBD1 (5 bases). V gave up 4 bases and J gave up 1 base, with 11 bases separating them. The V gene's germline CDR1 is DFQATT and CDR2 SNEGSKA (reference sequence). This CDR3 spans 14 amino acids. CDR3 region: CSAKTDSSGNTIYF. The CDR3 DNA follows: TGCAGTGCTAAAACCGACAGTTCTGGAAACACCATATATTTT.

The V and J genes are TRBV3-1 and TRBJ2-3; 8 nucleotides align to TRBD2. The CDR3 spans 15 residues. J was trimmed by 3 bases and V by 4 bases; bases with no gene match: 6. From germline, CDR1 is LGHDT and CDR2 YNNKEL (reference sequence). Here the CDR3 DNA reads TGTGCCAGCAGCCTTCCGGGACTAGGGACAGATACGCAGTATTTT. The encoded protein is CASSLPGLGTDTQYF.

The J gene is TRBJ1-2, the V gene TRBV11-3, with D possibly matching TRBD1 (6 bases). The V end was cut by 3 bases, the J end by 7 bases, with 12 bases between. Germline V gene data show CDR1 as SGHNT and CDR2 as YENEEA. The CDR3 covers 13 residues. The CDR3 reads CASSLTVQGGYTF. CDR3 nucleotides: TGTGCCAGCAGCTTGACCGTACAGGGTGGCTACACCTTC.

This rearrangement joins TRBV19 to TRBJ2-2; D is uncertain. V was pared by 6 bases and J by 10 bases, with 15 bases between. Germline CDR1 reads LNHDA; CDR2 reads SQIVND (reference sequence). The length of the CDR3 is 13 residues. DNA for the CDR3: TGTGCCAGTAGGACGACGGTTGGTTCGGAGCTGTTTTTT. This gives the protein CASRTTVGSELFF.

The chain employs TRBV6-1 and TRBJ1-5, with a tentative D call TRBD1 (5 bases). The germline V gene has CDR1 MNHNS and CDR2 SASEGT. The V end lost 6 bases, the J end lost 3 bases, and 21 bases lay between the germline ends. This CDR3 comprises 17 residues. CDR3 in amino acids: CASRNRDRGDYNQPQHF. The CDR3 nucleotides read TGTGCCAGCAGGAACCGGGACCGAGGGGATTACAATCAGCCCCAGCATTTT.

The CDR3 reads CASSLRGRVHRLFF. The DNA of the CDR3 is TGTGCCAGCAGCTTAAGAGGTCGGGTTCACCGGCTGTTTTTT. The chain links TRBV13 to TRBJ1-4; no definite D call. CDR1 is PRHDT, CDR2 FYEKMQ, per germline (reference sequence). There are 14 residues in the CDR3. V lost 2 bases, J lost 14 bases, and 18 bases lay in between.

The rearrangement joins TRBV7-6 to TRBJ2-7; TRBD1 or TRBD2 may be the D gene (5 bases each). CDR1 is SGHVS, CDR2 FNYEAQ, per germline. With 0 bases removed from V and 5 bases from J, the gap between germline ends came to 11 bases. There are 14 residues in the CDR3. For the CDR3, the DNA is TGTGCCAGCAGCTTAGCCTGGGGGAGACACGAGCAGTACTTC. Translating gives CASSLAWGRHEQYF.

The chain employs TRBV5-1 and TRBJ1-1; maybe TRBD1 (6 bases). With 5 bases removed from V and 3 bases from J, the gap between germline ends came to 11 bases. The CDR3 contains 13 residues. From germline, CDR1 is SGHRS and CDR2 YFSETQ. CDR3 nucleotide sequence: TGCGCCAGCAGATACGACAGGTACACTGAAGCTTTCTTT. It specifies CASRYDRYTEAFF.

This clone has only a few counts. V and J are TRBV6-1 and TRBJ2-4; no clear D gene. V was pared by 9 bases and J by 4 bases, with 22 bases between. CDR3 length: 16 amino acids. CDR1 is MNHNS, CDR2 SASEGT, per germline. For the CDR3, the DNA is TGTGCCAGTTGCCCCCGTGTCGGAGCTAGTAAAAACATTCAGTACTTC. Residues: CASCPRVGASKNIQYF.

The rearrangement links TRBV7-2 to TRBJ1-2, with D unresolved. V was trimmed by 11 bases and J by 1 base, leaving 14 bases between them. The CDR3 loop spans 13 amino acids. Germline V lookup: CDR1 SGHTA, CDR2 FQGNSA. The CDR3 spells CAPLGRRNYGYTF. The CDR3 nucleotides read TGTGCCCCCCTCGGCAGGCGTAACTATGGCTACACCTTC.

V and J are TRBV20-1 and TRBJ2-3; no firm D call. The CDR3 contains 16 residues. Germline V gene lookup returns CDR1 DFQATT and CDR2 SNEGSKA (reference sequence). V lost 0 bases to trimming and J lost 6 bases, with 19 bases between them. DNA for the CDR3: TGCAGTGCTAGAGATTCCCTTAGGGTCTTTGGCGATACGCAGTATTTT. It codes for CSARDSLRVFGDTQYF.

This clone was counted only a few times. V gene TRBV10-1 combines with J gene TRBJ2-5; TRBD1 matches at 8 bases. With V trimmed by 4 bases and J by 2 bases, 6 bases remained unmatched. This CDR3 spans 15 amino acids. CDR1 WNHNN and CDR2 SYGVQD come from the germline V gene (reference sequence). The CDR3, as DNA: TGCGCCAGCAGTGTGGGACAGGAGAAGCAAGAGACCCAGTACTTC. Amino acids: CASSVGQEKQETQYF.

The chain uses TRBV10-2 and TRBJ2-5; no definite D call. The CDR3 has 11 residues. Between the trimmed V and J ends, which lost 3 bases and 9 bases, there was a span of 8 bases. Germline V gene lookup returns CDR1 WSHSY and CDR2 SAAADI. CDR3 DNA: TGCGCCAGCAGTGAAGGAGATGCCCAGTACTTC. This translates into CASSEGDAQYF.

V is TRBV6-1 and J is TRBJ2-1; 8 nucleotides match TRBD1. Trimming took 5 bases from V and 4 from J; bases not matched to a gene: 1. The CDR3 loop spans 13 amino acids. Germline CDR1 reads MNHNS; CDR2 reads SASEGT. The CDR3 sequence: CASSRTGYNEQFF. The CDR3 nucleotides read TGTGCCAGCAGTCGGACAGGGTACAATGAGCAGTTCTTC.

The chain couples TRBV24-1 to TRBJ2-1; no reliable D call. CDR1 is KGHDR, CDR2 SFDVKD, per germline. The CDR3 is 11 amino acids. With 3 bases removed from V and 12 bases from J, the gap between germline ends came to 8 bases. This chain's CDR3 is CATSDPSRQFF. The DNA for the CDR3 is TGTGCCACCAGTGATCCTTCAAGGCAGTTCTTC.

This clone was seen a handful of times. The V and J genes are TRBV28 and TRBJ1-4, with 7 bases that match TRBD1. Germline V gene data show CDR1 as MDHEN and CDR2 as SYDVKM. The CDR3 spans 15 residues. Trimming took 5 bases from V and 4 from J; bases not matched to a gene: 7. This CDR3 reads CASSTRTGNNEKLFF. DNA for the CDR3: TGTGCCAGCAGTACCCGGACAGGAAATAATGAAAAACTGTTTTTT.

The CDR3 DNA sequence: TGTGCTAGTGGTTTGGGCCCGGGACAAGGTTACGAGCAGTACTTC. Its translation: CASGLGPGQGYEQYF. The chain combines TRBV12-5 with TRBJ2-7, with D possibly being TRBD1 (6 bases). Germline V gives CDR1 LGHNT, CDR2 FRNRAP. The CDR3 contains 15 residues. V lost 1 base, J lost 4 bases, and 14 bases lay in between.

This chain uses TRBV7-3 with TRBJ1-2, with D perhaps matching TRBD1 (5 bases). V was shortened by 5 bases and J by 7 bases, with 8 bases between the two germline ends. The germline V gene has CDR1 SGHTA and CDR2 FQGTGA. CDR3 size: 11 residues. CDR3 coding DNA: TGTGCCAGCAGCAACGGGGGTGGCTACACCTTC. Residues: CASSNGGGYTF.

This clone has a handful of counts. A junction end diverges from the germline sequence, so it may reflect a read error. The J gene is TRBJ1-1, the V gene TRBV6-5; the D is unclear. Germline V gene lookup returns CDR1 MNHEY and CDR2 SVGAGI. The CDR3 contains 10 residues. CDR3 residues: CATGRSESFF. In nucleotides, the CDR3 is TGTGCCACCGGACGGAGTGAATCTTTCTTT.

This CDR3 is CASSQSGTSGRDGKETQYF. CDR3 sequence (DNA): TGCGCCAGCAGTCAATCCGGGACTAGCGGGAGGGATGGTAAAGAGACCCAGTACTTC. The chain links TRBV10-1 to TRBJ2-5; 16 bases fit TRBD2. There are 19 residues in the CDR3. Germline values: CDR1 WNHNN, CDR2 SYGVQD (reference sequence). With 5 bases clipped from V and 3 bases from J, the junction kept 12 bases outside the gene matches.

Details on this clone: The junction departs from germline at one end; a sequencing error may be responsible. The CDR3 DNA is TGTGCCAGCAGCGGGATGGGGACAGGGGGATTTGAAAAACCGTTTTTT. This translates into CASSGMGTGGFEKPFF. The rearrangement links TRBV2 to TRBJ1-4, with 11 bases fitting TRBD1. The CDR3 is made up of 16 amino acids. Looked up from germline, CDR1 is SNHLY and CDR2 is FYNNEI.

This clone has a handful of counts. The chain links TRBV6-2 or TRBV6-3 to TRBJ2-7; 7 bases line up with TRBD2. The germline CDR1 and CDR2 sequences are MNHEY and SVGEGT. The CDR3 is 16 amino acids. Germline trimming cut 7 bases from V and 0 bases from J; bases unmatched to any gene: 12. The CDR3 coding sequence is TGTGCCAGCACCCCCACCGGGGGGAGGGCCTCCTACGAGCAGTACTTC. Translating it yields CASTPTGGRASYEQYF.